In its sample, the clone carrying this T cell receptor (beta chain) was seen a few times. No antigen is known for it. Germline V CDR1 and CDR2: LGHNA, YNFKEQ. The CDR3 length is 16 residues. J was trimmed by 4 bases and V by 4 bases; bases with no gene match: 8. This entry comes from a study of beta chain features in type 1 diabetes. Study at large: Taken together, all samples contributed approximately 110 million examined sorted cells.

All of the isolated RNA was reverse transcribed, so expressed TCRB transcripts were sequenced. Clones were sequenced by immunoSEQ multiplex PCR, and TCRdb holds only the in-frame ones, with some missing. The top ten hold around 0.015% of the sample, which has hundreds of thousands of clones, around an eighth seen once. Study observations and caveats: Shortening that was moderate but significant affected the TCRB CDR3s of Type 1 diabetes patients in all four CD4+ subsets.

The sequenced material came from naive CD4+ T cells from blood. This receptor was obtained from a man younger than 35 in good health. The chain is built from TRBV4-2 and TRBJ2-3, with 10 bases lining up with TRBD2. DNA of the CDR3: TGTGCCAGCAGCCTGGGACCCGGACTAGCGGCAGATACGCAGTATTTT. As protein: CASSLGPGLAADTQYF.